This entry features one T cell receptor (beta chain) sequence. This specimen belongs to a study of PD-L1 blockade in urothelial cancer. About the study: The researchers analyzed blood 3 weeks (second dose) and 6 weeks after treatment start. Specimens of blood held a median count of 141,255 T cells.

This sample's time point: peripheral blood 6 weeks after treatment start. TCRdb's table, derived via immunoSEQ multiplex PCR, lists solely in-frame clones and lacks some. The table lists around 100,000 clones, around 93% of them singletons. Germline V gene lookup returns CDR1 SGDLS and CDR2 YYNGEE. V was cut by 0 bases and J by 0 bases, with 16 bases left in between. CDR3 length equals 18 residues. Sequencing was performed on PBMCs, taken around atezolizumab (anti-PD-L1) treatment. This sequence was found in a man aged 55-75 years with urothelial cancer. The chain links TRBV9 to TRBJ2-1, with D possibly TRBD2 on 6 matching bases. The chain's CDR3 is CASSVGLPREVSYNEQFF. The CDR3 DNA reads as TGTGCCAGCAGCGTAGGACTGCCGCGGGAAGTCTCCTACAATGAGCAGTTCTTC.